One sample yielded the 25 T cell receptor beta chains listed below, sequenced in a study of Tregs in tolerant kidney transplant recipients. TCRdb's table, derived via immunoSEQ multiplex PCR, lists solely in-frame clones and lacks some. The sample lists about 64,000 clones, approximately 87% seen once, with 3.5% to 4% in the top ten. Recipients received nonmyeloablative bone marrow transplants from related graft donors, with transient mixed chimerism. The source was CD4+ T cells from blood (PBMCs), collected 6 months after the transplant. These receptors all come from a human patient who received a combined kidney and bone marrow transplant. The graft donor may have given rise to some T cells.

The chain joins TRBV28 to TRBJ1-2; unclear D gene. Germline-derived CDR1 and CDR2 are MDHEN and SYDVKM. V lost 5 bases and J 7 bases, leaving 23 bases between the germline ends. The CDR3 covers 16 residues. CDR3 residues: CASSLHQNGVLGGYTF. As DNA, the CDR3 is TGTGCCAGCAGTCTCCACCAGAACGGGGTTTTGGGTGGCTACACCTTC.

The V call is TRBV7-2, the J call TRBJ2-7; maybe TRBD2 (5 bases). V was cut by 6 bases and J by 3 bases, with 18 bases left in between. Germline assignment: CDR1 SGHTA and CDR2 FQGNSA. The CDR3 is 15 amino acids. The CDR3 loop reads CASRTRAEVVYEQYF. CDR3 DNA sequence: TGTGCCAGCAGGACCCGGGCGGAGGTAGTCTACGAGCAGTACTTC.

J is TRBJ2-1 and V is TRBV7-2; 7 bases align to TRBD2. The CDR3 length is 14 residues. J was trimmed by 7 bases and V by 1 base; bases with no gene match: 4. CDR1 is SGHTA and CDR2 is FQGNSA in the germline V gene. CDR3 region: CASSLGGRTNEQFF. The CDR3 bases are TGTGCCAGCAGCTTAGGCGGGAGAACGAATGAGCAGTTCTTC.

The rearrangement uses TRBV9 and TRBJ2-1; TRBD2 agrees at 13 bases. V lost 6 bases to trimming and J lost 7 bases; unmatched junction nucleotides: 4. From germline, CDR1 is SGDLS and CDR2 YYNGEE. CDR3 length: 14 amino acids. The CDR3 protein is CASNPGLAGNEQFF. CDR3 DNA: TGTGCCAGCAACCCGGGACTAGCGGGAAATGAGCAGTTCTTC. Complete variable domain (other parts from reference TRBV9 and TRBJ2-1): DSGVTQTPKHLITATGQRVTLRCSPRSGDLSVYWYQQSLDQGLQFLIQYYNGEERAKGNILERFSAQQFPDLHSELNLSSLELGDSALYFCASNPGLAGNEQFFGPGTRLTVL.

The J gene is TRBJ1-5, the V gene TRBV5-3, with 9 bases aligning to TRBD1. TRBV5-3 is noted as an ORF with a role that remains uncertain. The CDR3 loop spans 15 amino acids. V shed 2 bases and J 12 bases; nucleotides not matched to a gene: 12. The CDR3 DNA follows: TGTGCCAGAAGCTTTAAAAAGGACAGGGGAGGAAACCAGCATTTT. It translates to CARSFKKDRGGNQHF.

The V gene is TRBV7-2, the J gene TRBJ1-2; possible D gene TRBD1, 6 bases. The CDR3 is 15 residues long. The germline V gene encodes CDR1 SGHTA and CDR2 FQGNSA. Trimming pared 5 bases from V and 6 bases from J, leaving 19 bases between. The DNA of the CDR3 is TGTGCCAGCAGCCCCGGAGGAGGGGGGGCGAATGGCTACACCTTC. It is translated as CASSPGGGGANGYTF.

This CDR3 is CASSREPLTGELFF. For the CDR3, the DNA is TGTGCCAGCAGCCGGGAACCTCTGACCGGGGAGCTGTTTTTT. This chain joins TRBV11-2 and TRBJ2-2, with D possibly matching TRBD2 (5 bases). This CDR3 is built from 14 residues. Germline assignment: CDR1 SGHAT and CDR2 FQNNGV. With 5 bases removed from V and 5 bases from J, the gap between germline ends came to 12 bases. Supplemented by reference TRBV11-2 and TRBJ2-2, the full variable domain reads EAGVAQSPRYKIIEKRQSVAFWCNPISGHATLYWYQQILGQGPKLLIQFQNNGVVDDSQLPKDRFSAERLKGVDSTLKIQPAKLEDSAVYLCASSREPLTGELFFGEGSRLTVL.

The rearrangement links TRBV18 to TRBJ1-3, with 8 bases matching TRBD1. This CDR3 has 15 amino acids. CDR1 and CDR2 from the germline V gene are KGHSH and LQKENI. V dropped 6 bases and J dropped 7; count of bases not matched to a gene: 11. This CDR3 is CASSQRQGMENTIYF. The DNA for the CDR3 is TGTGCCAGCTCTCAAAGACAGGGGATGGAGAACACCATATATTTT.

This clone was found a few times. The chain recombines TRBV10-3 with TRBJ1-4; 9 bases are a match to TRBD1. V trimming: 2 bases; J trimming: 7 bases; junction bases outside the gene matches: 11. Looked up from germline, CDR1 is ENHRY and CDR2 is SYGVKD. The CDR3 is 17 residues long. CDR3 sequence reads: CAISETPPGQGFEKLFF. CDR3 nucleotides: TGTGCCATCAGTGAGACCCCCCCGGGACAGGGTTTTGAAAAACTGTTTTTT.

The chain links TRBV19 to TRBJ2-3; D may be TRBD1 (7 bases). Germline V gene lookup returns CDR1 LNHDA and CDR2 SQIVND (reference sequence). The CDR3 extends over 14 amino acids. The germline V and J ends were trimmed by 6 bases and 0 bases, with 10 bases remaining between them. The CDR3 DNA is TGTGCCAGTAGGCGGGACAGTAGCACAGATACGCAGTATTTT. The encoded protein is CASRRDSSTDTQYF.

The V call is TRBV5-4, the J call TRBJ2-7, with TRBD2 identical over 10 bases. Germline CDR1 and CDR2: SGHNT and YYREEE (reference sequence). V was clipped by 2 bases and J by 1 base; unmatched bases: 3. This CDR3 has 15 amino acids. This CDR3 is CASSLAGGGSYEQYF. The CDR3, as DNA: TGTGCCAGCAGCTTAGCGGGAGGGGGGTCCTACGAGCAGTACTTC.

Worth noting for this clone: Other DNA variants within this sample encode the same CDR3. V is TRBV19 and J is TRBJ1-6; TRBD1 matches at 7 bases. The V segment lost 6 bases and the J segment 5 bases; nucleotides outside the gene matches: 10. Germline V gene sequence: CDR1 LNHDA, CDR2 SQIVND (reference sequence). CDR3 size: 16 residues. In DNA form, the CDR3 reads TGTGCCAGTAGGACACGAGGGGGCAACAATAATTCACCCCTCCACTTT. It translates to CASRTRGGNNNSPLHF.

J is TRBJ2-7 and V is TRBV4-1; D might be TRBD2 (6 bases). The CDR3 is 12 residues long. Between the trimmed V and J ends, which lost 3 bases and 13 bases, there was a span of 16 bases. The germline gives CDR1 MGHRA, CDR2 YSYEKL. CDR3 sequence (DNA): TGCGCCAGCAGCCACTTCGGAGGGACGAAATACTTC. It is translated as CASSHFGGTKYF.

CDR3 DNA sequence: TGTGCCAGCAGCCTTTTGCGAGGGACAGGTTTCTATGGCTACACCTTC. Protein product: CASSLLRGTGFYGYTF. This chain joins TRBV14 and TRBJ1-2; 8 bases agree with TRBD1. The CDR3 spans 16 residues. V lost 4 bases to trimming and J lost 4 bases; unmatched junction nucleotides: 11. CDR1 and CDR2 from the germline V gene are SGHDN and FVKESK.

The chain recombines TRBV29-1 with TRBJ2-5; 10 bases agree with TRBD2. The ends lost 4 bases at V and 7 bases at J; junction bases unmatched: 6. Germline V gene sequence: CDR1 SQVTM, CDR2 ANQGSEA. The CDR3 spans 13 residues. CDR3 in DNA: TGCAGCGTTGTGGCTAGCGGGAGAGGGACCCAGTACTTC. It specifies CSVVASGRGTQYF.

This clone has a handful of counts. This chain connects TRBV18 to TRBJ1-2, with 8 nucleotides matching TRBD1. The CDR3 runs to 13 residues. The germline V gene has CDR1 KGHSH and CDR2 LQKENI. V shed 4 bases, J shed 4 bases, and the junction held 2 bases outside the gene matches. The CDR3 nucleotides are TGTGCCAGCTCACTGGACAGGGCCTATGGCTACACCTTC. Translation gives CASSLDRAYGYTF.

The chain is built from TRBV19 and TRBJ1-1; 8 bases line up with TRBD1. J gave up 3 bases and V 6 bases, and 18 bases lay outside the gene matches. The CDR3 sequence is 18 residues long. Germline CDR1 and CDR2: LNHDA and SQIVND (reference sequence). The CDR3 coding sequence is TGTGCCAGTAGAAGTTTCAGACAGGGGAATTCAGGGGACACTGAAGCTTTCTTT. As protein: CASRSFRQGNSGDTEAFF.

The chain recombines TRBV9 with TRBJ1-2; no reliable D call. This CDR3 comprises 13 residues. V was trimmed by 4 bases and J by 2 bases, leaving 9 bases between them. In germline, CDR1 is SGDLS, CDR2 YYNGEE. The CDR3 region is CASSLSRNYGYTF. The CDR3 nucleotides read TGTGCCAGCAGCCTCTCGCGAAACTATGGCTACACCTTC. The whole variable domain, filled in from reference TRBV9 and TRBJ1-2, reads DSGVTQTPKHLITATGQRVTLRCSPRSGDLSVYWYQQSLDQGLQFLIQYYNGEERAKGNILERFSAQQFPDLHSELNLSSLELGDSALYFCASSLSRNYGYTFGSGTRLTVV.

This chain links TRBV4-3 with TRBJ2-6; maybe TRBD1 (5 bases). V gave up 1 base and J gave up 4 bases, with 17 bases separating them. The CDR3 loop spans 18 amino acids. CDR1 is LGHNA and CDR2 is YSLEER in the germline V gene. The CDR3 region has the DNA TGCGCCAGCAGCCAAGTTTCCAGGGAACCCGCCGGGGCCAACGTCCTGACTTTC. This encodes CASSQVSREPAGANVLTF.

The chain uses TRBV29-1 and TRBJ2-5; TRBD1 matches at 7 bases. Germline V gene sequence: CDR1 SQVTM, CDR2 ANQGSEA. The CDR3 sequence is 14 residues long. The V and J ends lost 2 bases and 2 bases, in that order; junction bases with no gene match: 5. CDR3 sequence reads: CSVEPQGSQETQYF. The CDR3 DNA reads TGCAGCGTTGAACCACAGGGGTCACAAGAGACCCAGTACTTC.

The chain is built from TRBV19 and TRBJ2-7; perhaps TRBD2 as D (6 bases). The V gene lost 3 bases and the J gene lost 2 bases, with 11 bases spanning the gap. Germline V gene lookup returns CDR1 LNHDA and CDR2 SQIVND (reference sequence). The length of the CDR3 is 14 residues. The CDR3 loop is CASSMSSDTYEQYF. The CDR3 DNA follows: TGTGCCAGTAGTATGTCTAGCGATACCTACGAGCAGTACTTC.

V and J are TRBV10-3 and TRBJ2-2; the D gene is possibly TRBD1 (6 bases). The CDR3 has 15 residues. Germline V gene sequence: CDR1 ENHRY, CDR2 SYGVKD. V lost 4 bases to trimming and J lost 4 bases, with 13 bases between them. The CDR3 DNA reads TGTGCCATCAGTGGGACAGAGCCCCTCACCGGGGAGCTGTTTTTT. Its protein product is CAISGTEPLTGELFF.

V is TRBV2 and J is TRBJ2-7; TRBD2 matches 7 bases. V shed 8 bases, J shed 3 bases, and the junction held 10 bases outside the gene matches. This CDR3 contains 14 residues. Germline V CDR1 and CDR2: SNHLY, FYNNEI. In DNA form, the CDR3 reads TGTGCCAGCTCTCGGGACTACACAAACTACGAGCAGTACTTC. It specifies CASSRDYTNYEQYF.

This chain links TRBV2 with TRBJ1-6, with 7 bases lining up with TRBD1. The length of the CDR3 is 12 residues. With V trimmed by 11 bases and J by 16 bases, 14 bases remained unmatched. The V gene's germline CDR1 is SNHLY and CDR2 FYNNEI. The CDR3 spells CARSLRQGQLHF. CDR3 sequence (DNA): TGTGCCCGATCACTCAGACAGGGCCAACTCCACTTT.

V gene TRBV7-2 combines with J gene TRBJ2-3; D perhaps matches TRBD2 (5 bases). The CDR3 runs 15 residues. Germline CDR1 SGHTA, CDR2 FQGNSA. V lost 2 bases and J 2 bases, leaving 11 bases between the germline ends. CDR3: CASSLISGFTDTQYF. CDR3 coding DNA: TGTGCCAGCAGCTTAATATCGGGGTTCACAGATACGCAGTATTTT. The full variable domain, in which reference TRBV7-2 and TRBJ2-3 provide the parts outside the CDR3, is GAGVSQSPSNKVTEKGKDVELRCDPISGHTALYWYRQSLGQGLEFLIYFQGNSAPDKSGLPSDRFSAERTGGSVSTLTIQRTQQEDSAVYLCASSLISGFTDTQYFGPGTRLTVL.